The 10 T cell receptor beta chains given below trace back to one sample, sequenced in a study of blood T cells in healthy people across ages (dated by TCRdb to between 2014 and 2017). The library came from 5' RACE. The reads were generated on an Illumina HiSeq 2500. The second PCR ran for about 6 to 12 cycles and used a J-beta primer mix along with a sample-barcoded 5' primer. The public reads were quality trimmed at Q25 with fastp and then assembled into clones with MiXCR by TCRdb, keeping productive beta chains. Each CDR3 protein appears once, grouped with its most common genes and DNA. Recorded for this sample are 1.5 million to 2 million distinct CDR3 sequences; roughly 50% of them occurred a single time. Of the sample, approximately 2.1% is held by the ten largest clones. What was sequenced was blood. The receptors derive from a woman aged 35 to 49 in good health.

This clonotype was counted only a few times. V usage is TRBV2 and J usage is TRBJ2-5; D perhaps matches TRBD2 (5 bases). Trimming took off 1 base at V and 4 bases at J, with 16 bases between the two ends. There are 16 residues in the CDR3. Germline CDR1 is SNHLY and CDR2 is FYNNEI. The CDR3 bases are TGTGCCAGCAGTGAAGGGAACCGGGCCGCGGGAGAGACCCAGTACTTC. Protein product: CASSEGNRAAGETQYF. The whole variable domain, remainder taken from reference TRBV2 and TRBJ2-5, is EPEVTQTPSHQVTQMGQEVILRCVPISNHLYFYWYRQILGQKVEFLVSFYNNEISEKSEIFDDQFSVERPDGSNFTLKIRSTKLEDSAMYFCASSEGNRAAGETQYFGPGTRLLVL.

V usage is TRBV5-1 and J usage is TRBJ2-7, with 7 bases identical to TRBD1. The CDR3 length is 14 residues. From germline, CDR1 is SGHRS and CDR2 YFSETQ. J was trimmed by 6 bases and V by 0 bases; bases with no gene match: 6. The CDR3, as DNA: TGCGCCAGCAGCTTGGGACAGGGAATCGCCGAGCAGTACTTC. It codes for CASSLGQGIAEQYF.

This clonotype occurred once. The CDR3 here is CASSLGGLAGWNEQFF. The CDR3 DNA follows: TGTGCCAGCAGCTTGGGCGGACTAGCGGGGTGGAATGAGCAGTTCTTC. The V gene is TRBV7-2, the J gene TRBJ2-1, with 12 bases identical to TRBD2. V dropped 3 bases and J dropped 7; count of bases not matched to a gene: 7. This CDR3 is 16 amino acids long. CDR1 and CDR2 (germline): SGHTA, FQGNSA.

The rearrangement joins TRBV10-3 to TRBJ2-5, with D possibly called TRBD1 or TRBD2 (6 bases each). The CDR3 contains 15 residues. The V end lost 6 bases, the J end lost 5 bases, and 19 bases lay between the germline ends. Germline V gives CDR1 ENHRY, CDR2 SYGVKD. CDR3: CAIRASGGPGETQYF. Here the CDR3 DNA reads TGTGCCATCAGGGCAAGTGGGGGGCCAGGGGAGACCCAGTACTTC.

This chain links TRBV6-2 or TRBV6-3 with TRBJ1-5, with TRBD1 matching over 7 bases. CDR3 size: 16 residues. Germline values: CDR1 MNHEY, CDR2 SVGEGT. V gave up 6 bases and J gave up 0 bases; unmatched junction bases: 8. The chain's CDR3 is CASRRQGVHSNQPQHF. CDR3 DNA sequence: TGTGCCAGCAGACGCCAGGGGGTCCATAGCAATCAGCCCCAGCATTTT.

The chain recombines TRBV20-1 with TRBJ2-5; D is unresolved. Germline CDR1 is DFQATT and CDR2 is SNEGSKA (reference sequence). Trimming removed 5 bases at V and 5 bases at J, with 9 bases between. The CDR3 runs 11 residues. CDR3 coding DNA: TGCAGTGCTCTTCATGGGGAGACCCAGTACTTC. It codes for CSALHGETQYF.

The chain recombines TRBV20-1 with TRBJ1-5; maybe TRBD1 (5 bases). This CDR3 is built from 14 residues. Trimming pared 6 bases from V and 1 base from J, leaving 13 bases between. Per the germline V gene, CDR1 is DFQATT and CDR2 is SNEGSKA (reference sequence). CDR3 sequence reads: CSARDLWSNQPQHF. CDR3 DNA sequence: TGCAGTGCAAGGGACCTTTGGAGCAATCAGCCCCAGCATTTT.

CDR3 in DNA: TGTGCCAGCAGCTCAAGAGCGGGGAGACCCACAGATACGCAGTATTTT. Protein product: CASSSRAGRPTDTQYF. This chain connects TRBV11-1 to TRBJ2-3, with 7 bases identical to TRBD2. CDR1 and CDR2 (germline): SGHAT, FQDESV (reference sequence). The J segment lost 2 bases and the V segment lost 4 bases, leaving 9 bases of the junction unmatched. CDR3 size: 16 residues.

The chain recombines TRBV14 with TRBJ2-3, with D uncertain. CDR3 size: 15 residues. Germline lookup yields CDR1 SGHDN and CDR2 FVKESK. V lost 1 base, J lost 2 bases, and 10 bases lay in between. The CDR3 protein is CASSQARQITDTQYF. The CDR3 DNA is TGTGCCAGCAGCCAAGCACGGCAAATCACAGATACGCAGTATTTT. Full variable domain (remainder filled in from reference TRBV14 and TRBJ2-3): EAGVTQFPSHSVIEKGQTVTLRCDPISGHDNLYWYRRVMGKEIKFLLHFVKESKQDESGMPNNRFLAERTGGTYSTLKVQPAELEDSGVYFCASSQARQITDTQYFGPGTRLTVL.

The chain carries TRBV7-9 and TRBJ2-6; D gene unclear. This CDR3 region has 16 residues. V shed 5 bases and J shed 0 bases, with 11 bases lying between them. CDR1 and CDR2 (germline): SEHNR, FQNEAQ (reference sequence). The CDR3: CASSIESISGANVLTF. CDR3 nucleotide sequence: TGTGCCAGCAGCATCGAATCAATCTCTGGGGCCAACGTCCTGACTTTC.